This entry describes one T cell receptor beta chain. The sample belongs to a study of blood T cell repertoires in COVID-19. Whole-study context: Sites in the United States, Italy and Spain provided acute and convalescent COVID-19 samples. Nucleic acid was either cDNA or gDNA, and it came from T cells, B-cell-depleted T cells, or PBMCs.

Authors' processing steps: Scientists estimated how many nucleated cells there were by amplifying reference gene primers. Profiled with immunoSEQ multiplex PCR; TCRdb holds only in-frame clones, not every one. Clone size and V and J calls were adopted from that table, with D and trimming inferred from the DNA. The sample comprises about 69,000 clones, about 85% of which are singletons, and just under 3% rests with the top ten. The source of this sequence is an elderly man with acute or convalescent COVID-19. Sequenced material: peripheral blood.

CDR3 in amino acids: CASSLLTGIKGYTF. CDR3 nucleotides: TGCGCCAGCAGCCTACTGACAGGGATTAAAGGCTACACCTTC. This chain uses TRBV4-1 with TRBJ1-2; 7 nucleotides match TRBD1. This CDR3 has 14 amino acids. Trimming at V came to 4 bases and at J to 8 bases, leaving 10 bases not matched to a gene. In germline, CDR1 is MGHRA, CDR2 YSYEKL.